These 27 T cell receptor beta chains originate from one sample sequenced in a study of T cell responses to AZD1222 COVID-19 vaccine. TCRdb's table, derived via immunoSEQ multiplex PCR, lists solely in-frame clones and lacks some. This table holds roughly 120,000 clones, 80% to 95% found once. The specimen comprised peripheral blood, sampled 28 days after the second AZD1222 dose. All receptors come from an adult who received the AZD1222 COVID-19 vaccine.

The V and J genes are TRBV6-5 and TRBJ2-7, with a weak D call TRBD1 (6 bases). Trimming stripped 6 bases from V and 2 bases from J, with 17 bases between. Germline-derived CDR1 and CDR2 are MNHEY and SVGAGI. CDR3 length equals 15 residues. The CDR3 here is CASSRTGTLTYEQYF. CDR3 sequence (DNA): TGTGCCAGCAGCCGGACCGGGACACTTACCTACGAGCAGTACTTC.

The rearrangement links TRBV3-1 (or the pseudogene TRBV3-2) to TRBJ2-1; 7 nucleotides line up with TRBD2. The germline gives CDR1 LGHDT, CDR2 YNNKEL (reference sequence). J was trimmed by 6 bases and V by 2 bases; bases with no gene match: 7. The CDR3 runs 15 residues. The DNA of the CDR3 is TGTGCCAGCAGCCAACAGGCTCGGGGGGTCAATGAGCAGTTCTTC. Protein: CASSQQARGVNEQFF.

The chain combines TRBV7-2 with TRBJ2-1; TRBD2 might be the D (6 bases). The germline V and J ends were trimmed by 5 bases and 3 bases, with 14 bases remaining between them. The CDR3 length is 15 residues. CDR1 is SGHTA, CDR2 FQGNSA, per germline. The CDR3 DNA reads TGTGCCAGCAGCGTCATCTCGGGACTCTACAATGAGCAGTTCTTC. Its translation is CASSVISGLYNEQFF.

This rearrangement joins TRBV25-1 to TRBJ1-1, with D possibly TRBD1 on 5 matching bases. CDR3 size: 12 residues. Germline CDR1 reads MGHDK; CDR2 reads SYGVNS. V was cut by 7 bases and J by 5 bases, with 11 bases left in between. In DNA form, the CDR3 reads TGTGCCAGCACGTGGGGGGGGACTGAAGCTTTCTTT. It translates to CASTWGGTEAFF.

This chain connects TRBV29-1 to TRBJ2-1; D not certain. From germline, CDR1 is SQVTM and CDR2 ANQGSEA. Trimming removed 5 bases from V and 8 bases from J, with 7 bases in between. The CDR3 consists of 10 residues. The CDR3 region has the DNA TGCAGCGTTCTTTCGGATGAGCAGTTCTTC. This sequence encodes CSVLSDEQFF.

The gene calls are TRBV6-5 and TRBJ1-1; a possible D gene is TRBD1 (5 bases). This CDR3 region has 14 residues. Germline CDR1 MNHEY, CDR2 SVGAGI. The V end lost 6 bases, the J end lost 4 bases, and 15 bases lay between the germline ends. The CDR3 coding sequence is TGTGCCAGCAGGTGGGGCACCTTGAGCACTGAAGCTTTCTTT. Encoded protein: CASRWGTLSTEAFF.

This clone was counted only a few times. The V and J genes are TRBV2 and TRBJ1-1, with 7 bases matching TRBD1. The CDR3 has 15 residues. V lost 5 bases, J lost 1 base, and 7 bases stayed unmatched. Germline V lookup: CDR1 SNHLY, CDR2 FYNNEI. Here the CDR3 reads CASSKTGQTNTEAFF. In DNA form, the CDR3 reads TGTGCCAGCAGTAAGACGGGACAGACGAACACTGAAGCTTTCTTT. Combining the CDR3 with reference TRBV2 and TRBJ1-1 gives the whole variable domain EPEVTQTPSHQVTQMGQEVILRCVPISNHLYFYWYRQILGQKVEFLVSFYNNEISEKSEIFDDQFSVERPDGSNFTLKIRSTKLEDSAMYFCASSKTGQTNTEAFFGQGTRLTVV.

This rearrangement joins TRBV29-1 to TRBJ1-4, with D unresolved. The CDR3 loop spans 13 amino acids. Germline CDR1 reads SQVTM; CDR2 reads ANQGSEA. In nucleotides, the CDR3 is TGCAACCAGAGAGCCTTGACTAATGAAAAACTGTTTTTT. Its translation: CNQRALTNEKLFF.

The gene calls are TRBV4-2 and TRBJ2-1; 10 bases are shared with TRBD2. This CDR3 region has 16 residues. With V trimmed by 0 bases and J by 4 bases, 3 bases remained unmatched. Germline CDR1 is LGHNA and CDR2 is YNFKEQ. The CDR3 sequence: CASSQEPAGGYNEQFF. CDR3 DNA: TGTGCCAGCAGCCAAGAGCCAGCGGGGGGGTACAATGAGCAGTTCTTC.

The V gene is TRBV2, the J gene TRBJ2-7, with TRBD2 identical over 11 bases. J gave up 7 bases and V 6 bases, and 14 bases lay outside the gene matches. The CDR3 is 16 amino acids. Per the germline V gene, CDR1 is SNHLY and CDR2 is FYNNEI. Written as DNA, the CDR3 is TGTGCCAGCAGCGTTCCTAGCGGGGGGCTGGTGGATGAGCAGTACTTC. Translated: CASSVPSGGLVDEQYF.

This clone was seen a handful of times. The V call is TRBV5-4, the J call TRBJ1-2; D might be TRBD1 (6 bases). The germline gives CDR1 SGHNT, CDR2 YYREEE (reference sequence). Deletions cut 0 bases from V and 8 bases from J, with 14 bases between. The CDR3 spans 14 residues. The CDR3 region is CASSLGRGEGGYTF. The CDR3 nucleotides are TGTGCCAGCAGCTTGGGCAGGGGAGAAGGGGGCTACACCTTC. The full variable domain, with the rest looked up from reference TRBV5-4 and TRBJ1-2, is ETGVTQSPTHLIKTRGQQVTLRCSSQSGHNTVSWYQQALGQGPQFIFQYYREEENGRGNFPPRFSGLQFPNYSSELNVNALELDDSALYLCASSLGRGEGGYTFGSGTRLTVV.

The chain employs TRBV10-3 and TRBJ2-3; possible D gene TRBD1, 5 bases. The CDR3 loop spans 15 amino acids. V shed 6 bases and J shed 0 bases, with 13 bases lying between them. Per germline, CDR1 ENHRY and CDR2 SYGVKD. The CDR3 region has the DNA TGTGCCATCAGGCAGGGCGCCCTTAGCACAGATACGCAGTATTTT. Amino acids: CAIRQGALSTDTQYF.

The chain links TRBV7-8 to TRBJ1-1; the D gene is possibly TRBD1 (6 bases). This CDR3 has 15 amino acids. V dropped 1 base and J dropped 3 bases, with 12 bases sitting between them. The V gene's germline CDR1 is SGHVS and CDR2 FQNEAQ. In DNA form, the CDR3 reads TGTGCCAGCAGCTTAGGGGCTACAGGGTACACTGAAGCTTTCTTT. Translated, it gives CASSLGATGYTEAFF.

This clone was picked up one time. This chain connects TRBV4-2 to TRBJ1-5, with D unclear. CDR3 length: 15 residues. Trimming left V 0 bases short and J 5 bases short, with 11 bases between. Per germline, CDR1 LGHNA and CDR2 YNFKEQ. The CDR3 DNA reads as TGTGCCAGCAGCCAAGATCGGGCAGCTTATCAGCCCCAGCATTTT. Protein product: CASSQDRAAYQPQHF.

The chain links TRBV15 to TRBJ1-1, with D possibly matching TRBD1 (6 bases). The CDR3 covers 14 residues. Germline CDR1 is LNHNV and CDR2 is YYDKDF (reference sequence). V was cut by 6 bases and J by 1 base, with 12 bases left in between. The CDR3 region is CATRGGDWNTEAFF. Here the CDR3 DNA reads TGTGCCACCAGAGGGGGGGATTGGAACACTGAAGCTTTCTTT. Looking up the rest from reference TRBV15 and TRBJ1-1 gives the full variable domain: DAMVIQNPRYQVTQFGKPVTLSCSQTLNHNVMYWYQQKSSQAPKLLFHYYDKDFNNEADTPDNFQSRRPNTSFCFLDIRSPGLGDTAMYLCATRGGDWNTEAFFGQGTRLTVV.

The rearrangement joins TRBV25-1 to TRBJ1-2; TRBD1 matches at 8 bases. Germline V gene data show CDR1 as MGHDK and CDR2 as SYGVNS. The V and J ends lost 4 bases and 4 bases, in that order; junction bases with no gene match: 8. The length of the CDR3 is 15 residues. The CDR3 DNA reads TGTGCCAGCAGTGTCCCTACAGGGGGTGGCTATGGCTACACCTTC. Protein product: CASSVPTGGGYGYTF.

This clone was counted a few times. This chain connects TRBV9 to TRBJ2-3, with D maybe TRBD1 (5 bases). This CDR3 contains 13 residues. Trimming stripped 7 bases from V and 5 bases from J, with 14 bases between. Germline CDR1 reads SGDLS; CDR2 reads YYNGEE. The CDR3 sequence is CASGRIDRDTQYF. The CDR3 region has the DNA TGTGCCAGCGGAAGGATCGACAGAGATACGCAGTATTTT.

This clone was counted many times. V is TRBV11-2 and J is TRBJ2-3; D call uncertain. V dropped 5 bases and J dropped 2 bases, with 11 bases sitting between them. There are 14 residues in the CDR3. The germline gives CDR1 SGHAT, CDR2 FQNNGV. CDR3 residues: CASSALGPTDTQYF. The DNA of the CDR3 is TGTGCCAGCAGCGCATTAGGACCCACAGATACGCAGTATTTT.

CDR3 sequence (DNA): TGTGCCAGCAGCAACCTTAAAGTGGGGGGGCCGTACAATGAGCAGTTCTTC. Protein sequence: CASSNLKVGGPYNEQFF. The chain carries TRBV5-4 and TRBJ2-1, with D maybe TRBD2 (7 bases). Looked up from germline, CDR1 is SGHNT and CDR2 is YYREEE (reference sequence). V shed 4 bases and J shed 4 bases, with 21 bases lying between them. The CDR3 is 17 amino acids.

The chain is built from TRBV6-1 and TRBJ1-2; possible D gene TRBD1, 6 bases. Deletions cut 0 bases from V and 4 bases from J, with 9 bases between. Germline V gives CDR1 MNHNS, CDR2 SASEGT. The CDR3 has 14 amino acids. The CDR3 region has the DNA TGTGCCAGCAGTGAAGCGGGGGACATCTATGGCTACACCTTC. Encoded protein: CASSEAGDIYGYTF.

This sequence joins TRBV20-1 and TRBJ2-5; TRBD2 aligns across 7 bases. The CDR3 totals 11 residues. V trimming: 3 bases; J trimming: 5 bases; junction bases outside the gene matches: 0. Germline CDR1 reads DFQATT; CDR2 reads SNEGSKA (reference sequence). The CDR3 loop reads CSASGGETQYF. The CDR3 bases are TGCAGTGCTAGCGGGGGGGAGACCCAGTACTTC.

The chain employs TRBV28 and TRBJ1-1, with D tentatively TRBD1 (6 bases). CDR3 length: 15 amino acids. V lost 5 bases to trimming and J lost 5 bases, with 18 bases between them. Germline assignment: CDR1 MDHEN and CDR2 SYDVKM. The CDR3 sequence is CASSPTPTGETEAFF. CDR3 DNA sequence: TGTGCCAGCAGTCCTACTCCGACAGGTGAAACTGAAGCTTTCTTT.

This rearrangement joins TRBV7-9 to TRBJ2-3, with TRBD2 matching 7 bases. There are 16 residues in the CDR3. Germline V lookup: CDR1 SEHNR, CDR2 FQNEAQ (reference sequence). V gave up 1 base and J gave up 6 bases; unmatched junction bases: 10. CDR3 in DNA: TGTGCCAGCAGCTTAGGGCCTAGCGGTGCCGGGGATACGCAGTATTTT. Translated, it gives CASSLGPSGAGDTQYF.

The sample holds one count of this clone. DNA of the CDR3: TGTGCCAGCAGCTTGCCCGAAGACGCTGAAAAACTGTTTTTT. It encodes CASSLPEDAEKLFF. This chain joins TRBV5-6 and TRBJ1-4, with D unclear. Germline CDR1 reads SGHDT; CDR2 reads YYEEEE. V lost 1 base to trimming and J lost 7 bases, with 11 bases between them. This CDR3 region has 14 residues.

The genes are TRBV19 and TRBJ1-1; D might be TRBD1 (6 bases). This CDR3 is built from 14 residues. Trimming pared 0 bases from V and 7 bases from J, leaving 12 bases between. Germline loops: CDR1 LNHDA, CDR2 SQIVND (reference sequence). In DNA, the CDR3 is TGTGCCAGTAGTATAGACCAGGGGCTGAGTGAAGCTTTCTTT. It specifies CASSIDQGLSEAFF.

This rearrangement joins TRBV21-1 to TRBJ1-2; TRBD1 was called by the table and not checked on the DNA. TRBV21-1 corresponds to a pseudogene. The CDR3 totals 15 residues. The CDR3 sequence: CASSRGQGCNYGYTF. For the CDR3, the DNA is TGTGCCAGCAGCAGGGGACAGGGCTGCAACTATGGCTACACCTTC.

The V and J genes are TRBV29-1 and TRBJ1-5; D is uncertain. Germline V CDR1 and CDR2: SQVTM, ANQGSEA. Trimming took 7 bases from V and 6 from J, leaving 19 bases between them. The CDR3 covers 14 residues. The CDR3 sequence is CSALMGFPGQPQHF. DNA for the CDR3: TGCAGCGCCCTAATGGGGTTTCCCGGTCAGCCCCAGCATTTT.